Below, 25 T cell receptor beta chains from the same sample are listed, as sequenced in a study of CD8+ T cells in alopecia areata. Investigators isolated RNA and reverse transcribed it into cDNA to act as the sequencing template. Some clones are missing from TCRdb's copy, which holds only in-frame ones; the method was immunoSEQ multiplex PCR. Found here are about 130,000 clones, approximately 48% of them singletons; the top ten hold under 20%. The specimen comprised CD8+ T cells sorted from blood, sampled at week 0. These receptors all come from a human donor with alopecia areata.

The V and J genes are TRBV5-6 and TRBJ2-5; tentatively, D is TRBD1 (6 bases). This CDR3 spans 14 amino acids. Germline V gene sequence: CDR1 SGHDT, CDR2 YYEEEE. Trimming pared 4 bases from V and 2 bases from J, leaving 12 bases between. The CDR3 coding sequence is TGTGCCAGCAGCCAGGAGGACAGTCAAGAGACCCAGTACTTC. Translation: CASSQEDSQETQYF.

This clone appeared a few times. The gene calls are TRBV7-9 and TRBJ2-1; TRBD2 agrees at 13 bases. The junction had 5 bases not matched to a gene; V was cut back by 5 bases and J by 7 bases. The CDR3 covers 15 residues. From germline, CDR1 is SEHNR and CDR2 FQNEAQ (reference sequence). DNA for the CDR3: TGTGCCAGCAGCCCACGGACTAGCGGGGGTAATGAGCAGTTCTTC. This encodes CASSPRTSGGNEQFF.

J is TRBJ1-1 and V is TRBV29-1; TRBD1 is a possible D gene (5 bases). Germline V gene sequence: CDR1 SQVTM, CDR2 ANQGSEA. The CDR3 has 13 residues. Trimming removed 6 bases from V and 1 base from J, with 12 bases in between. The CDR3 region has the DNA TGCAGCGTGGGGGGAATTTCGAACACTGAAGCTTTCTTT. Its protein product is CSVGGISNTEAFF.

This clone has only a few counts. The V gene is TRBV9, the J gene TRBJ2-2; 7 bases are a match to TRBD2. Looked up from germline, CDR1 is SGDLS and CDR2 is YYNGEE. J was trimmed by 1 base and V by 1 base; bases with no gene match: 22. The CDR3 length is 22 residues. In DNA form, the CDR3 reads TGTGCCAGCAGCGTACGGATAAGGGCCAGCGGGGAAGCTCCGGGGAACACCGGGGAGCTGTTTTTT. This translates into CASSVRIRASGEAPGNTGELFF.

The rearrangement links TRBV19 to TRBJ2-3; no clear D. Germline V gives CDR1 LNHDA, CDR2 SQIVND (reference sequence). Trimming removed 3 bases from V and 4 bases from J, with 8 bases in between. The CDR3 is made up of 13 amino acids. DNA for the CDR3: TGTGCCAGTAGTATCGGAAGGGCAGATACGCAGTATTTT. This sequence encodes CASSIGRADTQYF.

This clone was seen at least ten times. The chain uses TRBV9 and TRBJ2-3; D may be TRBD1 (7 bases). Trimming took 1 base from V and 6 from J, leaving 15 bases between them. From germline, CDR1 is SGDLS and CDR2 YYNGEE. This CDR3 comprises 15 residues. The CDR3 region has the DNA TGTGCCAGCAGCGTACATCAGGGGGGCCTCGATACGCAGTATTTT. It yields the protein CASSVHQGGLDTQYF.

The chain links TRBV6-5 to TRBJ2-6; the D gene is possibly TRBD1 (5 bases). The germline CDR1 and CDR2 sequences are MNHEY and SVGAGI. V was trimmed by 6 bases and J by 0 bases, leaving 9 bases between them. The CDR3 runs 15 residues. The CDR3 coding sequence is TGTGCCAGCAGCCAAGACAGCTCTGGGGCCAACGTCCTGACTTTC. This translates into CASSQDSSGANVLTF.

In its sample, this clone is large (0.1 to 1%). The chain couples TRBV18 to TRBJ1-1, with D uncertain. Germline V lookup: CDR1 KGHSH, CDR2 LQKENI. The CDR3 runs to 16 residues. V lost 0 bases and J lost 4, with 15 bases in between. CDR3 nucleotide sequence: TGTGCCAGCTCACCACCCGCCCTACCGACCCTCACTGAAGCTTTCTTT. Its protein product is CASSPPALPTLTEAFF.

This chain joins TRBV7-8 and TRBJ2-3, with 12 bases that match TRBD1. This CDR3 has 18 residues. J lost 5 bases, V lost 4 bases, and 13 bases had no gene match. Germline lookup yields CDR1 SGHVS and CDR2 FQNEAQ. CDR3 amino acids: CASSSDLPGQGAGDTQYF. DNA for the CDR3: TGTGCCAGCAGCTCAGATTTACCGGGACAGGGGGCCGGAGATACGCAGTATTTT.

The chain has TRBV27 and TRBJ2-1; possibly TRBD1 for D (5 bases). The germline CDR1 and CDR2 sequences are MNHEY and SMNVEV (reference sequence). V was trimmed by 2 bases and J by 9 bases, leaving 17 bases between them. The CDR3 runs 15 residues. CDR3 bases: TGTGCCAGCAGTTTAACCCCCGCAGGGCAAGGTGAGCAGTTCTTC. The encoded protein is CASSLTPAGQGEQFF.

This sequence joins TRBV4-1 and TRBJ1-5; D not certain. Germline V CDR1 and CDR2: MGHRA, YSYEKL. The CDR3 covers 16 residues. Trimming removed 1 base from V and 4 bases from J, with 14 bases in between. The CDR3 nucleotides are TGCGCCAGCAGCCAAGTAAAAGGTCAGGTTAATCAGCCCCAGCATTTT. It specifies CASSQVKGQVNQPQHF.

In its sample, this clone was seen a few times. V usage is TRBV10-2 and J usage is TRBJ2-3; a possible D gene is TRBD2 (6 bases). The CDR3 sequence is 14 residues long. The V gene lost 4 bases and the J gene lost 1 base, with 9 bases spanning the gap. Germline CDR1 WSHSY, CDR2 SAAADI. CDR3 residues: CASSVVAGTDTQYF. The DNA of the CDR3 is TGCGCCAGCAGTGTGGTAGCGGGCACAGATACGCAGTATTTT.

The V and J genes are TRBV10-2 and TRBJ1-4; D unclear. The CDR3 runs to 14 residues. The germline V gene has CDR1 WSHSY and CDR2 SAAADI. Deletions cut 4 bases from V and 0 bases from J, with 6 bases between. The CDR3 coding sequence is TGCGCCAGCAGTGGGACCTCAACTAATGAAAAACTGTTTTTT. Its translation is CASSGTSTNEKLFF.

This sequence joins TRBV30 and TRBJ2-1; 8 bases align to TRBD2. CDR1 and CDR2 from the germline V gene are GTSNPN and SVGIG (reference sequence). The CDR3 contains 15 residues. The J segment lost 0 bases and the V segment lost 3 bases, leaving 4 bases of the junction unmatched. The CDR3 DNA sequence: TGTGCCTGGAGCGACCTAGCGGGCTCCTACAATGAGCAGTTCTTC. This sequence encodes CAWSDLAGSYNEQFF.

This chain links TRBV5-6 with TRBJ2-7; D might be TRBD1 (7 bases). CDR3 length equals 14 residues. Germline CDR1 reads SGHDT; CDR2 reads YYEEEE. Trimming shortened V by 3 bases and J by 0 bases, and 10 bases separated the two germline ends. For the CDR3, the DNA is TGTGCCAGCAGCTGGAGGGACAGCTCCTACGAGCAGTACTTC. Protein product: CASSWRDSSYEQYF.

V gene TRBV2 combines with J gene TRBJ1-4; D is unclear. V was pared by 7 bases and J by 4 bases, with 10 bases between. CDR1 is SNHLY and CDR2 is FYNNEI in the germline V gene. This CDR3 is 13 amino acids long. For the CDR3, the DNA is TGTGCCAGCACCGGGATAGATAATGAAAAACTGTTTTTT. Translated: CASTGIDNEKLFF. The full variable domain, its missing parts supplied by reference TRBV2 and TRBJ1-4, is EPEVTQTPSHQVTQMGQEVILRCVPISNHLYFYWYRQILGQKVEFLVSFYNNEISEKSEIFDDQFSVERPDGSNFTLKIRSTKLEDSAMYFCASTGIDNEKLFFGSGTQLSVL.

This clone was picked up a small number of times. The gene calls are TRBV30 and TRBJ2-7; maybe TRBD1 (7 bases). Germline V gene lookup returns CDR1 GTSNPN and CDR2 SVGIG (reference sequence). V lost 5 bases and J lost 3, with 20 bases in between. The CDR3 length is 15 residues. CDR3 nucleotides: TGTGCCTGGGCGCTGATACAGGGGAGGTTCTACGAGCAGTACTTC. Translation: CAWALIQGRFYEQYF.

J is TRBJ2-1 and V is TRBV19; 7 bases line up with TRBD2. Germline-derived CDR1 and CDR2 are LNHDA and SQIVND (reference sequence). V shed 5 bases, J shed 3 bases, and the junction held 4 bases outside the gene matches. CDR3 size: 14 residues. The chain's CDR3 is CASSPGEGYNEQFF. The CDR3 nucleotides are TGTGCCAGTAGTCCGGGGGAGGGCTACAATGAGCAGTTCTTC.

Written as DNA, the CDR3 is TGTGCCAGCAGCTCTGGACAGGGGACCCCCAATGAGCAGTTCTTC. Protein product: CASSSGQGTPNEQFF. The rearrangement links TRBV6-5 to TRBJ2-1, with TRBD1 identical over 9 bases. V lost 6 bases and J lost 6; bases outside the gene matches: 9. Germline assignment: CDR1 MNHEY and CDR2 SVGAGI. The CDR3 loop spans 15 amino acids.

This clone came up once. The rearrangement uses TRBV9 and TRBJ2-1; 8 nucleotides match TRBD2. V was pared by 1 base and J by 4 bases, with 4 bases of the junction left unmatched. The CDR3 is 15 amino acids. Germline loops: CDR1 SGDLS, CDR2 YYNGEE. CDR3 in DNA: TGTGCCAGCAGCGTATTCAGCGGGGGATACAATGAGCAGTTCTTC. The encoded protein is CASSVFSGGYNEQFF.

This clone has just a few counts. V and J are TRBV4-1 and TRBJ1-1, with D possibly matching TRBD1 (6 bases). The V and J ends lost 3 bases and 3 bases respectively, with 11 bases between them. Germline-derived CDR1 and CDR2 are MGHRA and YSYEKL. The CDR3 is 14 residues long. The DNA for the CDR3 is TGCGCCAGCAGCCATGGACAGAGCTACACTGAAGCTTTCTTT. Residues: CASSHGQSYTEAFF.

This clone showed up many times. Other DNA sequences in the same sample also yield this CDR3. This chain links TRBV5-4 with TRBJ2-2; D is perhaps TRBD1 (5 bases). Trimming removed 1 base at V and 5 bases at J, with 12 bases between. The CDR3 runs to 15 residues. CDR1 and CDR2 from the germline V gene are SGHNT and YYREEE (reference sequence). For the CDR3, the DNA is TGTGCCAGCAGCTTGAAAGGGGTCGGTACCGGGGAGCTGTTTTTT. Its protein product is CASSLKGVGTGELFF. The complete variable domain, with remaining parts taken from reference TRBV5-4 and TRBJ2-2, reads ETGVTQSPTHLIKTRGQQVTLRCSSQSGHNTVSWYQQALGQGPQFIFQYYREEENGRGNFPPRFSGLQFPNYSSELNVNALELDDSALYLCASSLKGVGTGELFFGEGSRLTVL.

The chain combines TRBV6-4 with TRBJ2-2, with unresolved D. Germline V gene sequence: CDR1 MRHNA, CDR2 SNTAGT. The CDR3 covers 13 residues. V gave up 0 bases and J gave up 6 bases, with 5 bases separating them. CDR3 sequence reads: CASSDSNAGELFF. CDR3 sequence (DNA): TGTGCCAGCAGTGACTCGAATGCCGGGGAGCTGTTTTTT.

The chain is built from TRBV7-9 and TRBJ2-7; D is undetermined. CDR3 length equals 14 residues. Germline loops: CDR1 SEHNR, CDR2 FQNEAQ (reference sequence). Trimming took 1 base from V and 2 from J, leaving 9 bases between them. As DNA, the CDR3 is TGTGCCAGCAGCTTAGGATATGGAACCTACGAGCAGTACTTC. The encoded protein is CASSLGYGTYEQYF.

The rearrangement uses TRBV25-1 and TRBJ1-1, with D possibly matching TRBD1 (5 bases). Trimming pared 1 base from V and 3 bases from J, leaving 9 bases between. The CDR3 is made up of 14 amino acids. Germline CDR1 reads MGHDK; CDR2 reads SYGVNS. The CDR3 region has the DNA TGTGCCAGCAGTGAATCTGAGGGGCACACTGAAGCTTTCTTT. This sequence encodes CASSESEGHTEAFF. Full variable domain (remainder filled in from reference TRBV25-1 and TRBJ1-1): EADIYQTPRYLVIGTGKKITLECSQTMGHDKMYWYQQDPGMELHLIHYSYGVNSTEKGDLSSESTVSRIRTEHFPLTLESARPSHTSQYLCASSESEGHTEAFFGQGTRLTVV.